Listed below are T cell receptor beta chains from one sample, sequenced in a study of a mutant IDH1 vaccine in newly diagnosed glioma. Data came from immunoSEQ multiplex PCR; TCRdb stores just in-frame clones and leaves some out. The data show about 64,000 clones, about 81% seen once. These receptors are not linked to any known antigen. The sequenced sample was PBMCs, obtained from a glioma patient whose treatment included an IDH1 peptide vaccine. Receptor source: a woman in her 50s with glioma. Both conserved end residues are part of each CDR3. A D gene is named only where the DNA matches it firmly. Size is omitted from some rows. Given values are once, few, many or a class for expanded clones.

size,J,D,V,DNA,CDR3
NA,TRBJ2-7,NA,TRBV5-6,TGTGCCAGCAGCTTGTTCGGAGGAACCAGCTCCTACGAGCAGTACTTC,CASSLFGGTSSYEQYF
NA,TRBJ2-7,NA,TRBV14,TGTGCCAGCAGCCATGTCAAATACGAGCAGTACTTC,CASSHVKYEQYF
NA,TRBJ2-2,NA,TRBV7-9,TGTGCCAGCAGCTCGGAGACCGGGGAGCTGTTTTTT,CASSSETGELFF
few,TRBJ1-1,NA,TRBV30,TGTGCCTGGAGTGTGCACAACAGGGCGAACACTGAAGCTTTCTTT,CAWSVHNRANTEAFF
NA,TRBJ2-5,NA,TRBV5-1,TGCGCCAGCAGCTTGGGGCAGCAAGAGACCCAGTACTTC,CASSLGQQETQYF
NA,TRBJ2-7,NA,TRBV5-1,TGCGCCAGCAGCTTGGCCTACGGGGCGTACGAGCAGTACTTC,CASSLAYGAYEQYF
NA,TRBJ1-1,NA,TRBV7-9,TGTGCCAGCAGCTTTACAGGGATAACTGAAGCTTTCTTT,CASSFTGITEAFF
NA,TRBJ1-1,NA,TRBV6-1,TGTGCCAGCAGTGAAGCGCTTCTAGGGGGGGGGAACACTGAAGCTTTCTTT,CASSEALLGGGNTEAFF
NA,TRBJ1-1,NA,TRBV9,TGTGCCAGCAGCGGGGGACCTACAGGGTTACTGAAAGCTTTCTTT,CASSGGPTGLLKAFF
NA,TRBJ1-6,TRBD1,TRBV27,TGTGCCAGCAGTCGAGACAGGGCTACTGCGAAGAATTCACCCCTCCACTTT,CASSRDRATAKNSPLHF
NA,TRBJ2-1,TRBD1,TRBV5-1,TGCGCCAGCAAGCCGGGACAGGGCACCGATGAGCAGTTCTTC,CASKPGQGTDEQFF
NA,TRBJ2-7,NA,TRBV5-1,TGCGCCAGCAGCTGGTCTTCGGCGGACTCCTACGAGCAGTACTTC,CASSWSSADSYEQYF
NA,TRBJ2-7,NA,TRBV30,TGTGCCTGGATAGGACAGAGTCTCTACGAGCAGTACTTC,CAWIGQSLYEQYF
NA,TRBJ2-5,NA,TRBV28,TGTGCCAGCAGTCCCCCCCAAGAGACCCAGTACTTC,CASSPPQETQYF
NA,TRBJ2-3,TRBD2,TRBV5-4,TGTGCCAGCAGCTTGACCGGGGGGGATACGCAGTATTTT,CASSLTGGDTQYF
NA,TRBJ1-2,NA,TRBV5-6,TGTGCCAGCAGCTTGCTTGGTCGGGTAGGCTACACCTTC,CASSLLGRVGYTF
NA,TRBJ2-7,NA,TRBV10-3,TGTGCCATCAGTGCCAGGGAGAGCGAGCAGTACTTC,CAISARESEQYF
NA,TRBJ2-2,NA,TRBV7-2,TGTGCCAGCAGCCCACAGAACACCGGGGAGCTGTTTTTT,CASSPQNTGELFF
NA,TRBJ2-2,NA,TRBV5-1,TGCGCCAGCAGCTTCGAAGGGGTGGGCACCGGGGAGCTGTTTTTT,CASSFEGVGTGELFF
NA,TRBJ2-1,NA,TRBV18,TGTGCCAGCTCACTCGGTATGGGGGCCGATGAGCAGTTCTTC,CASSLGMGADEQFF
NA,TRBJ1-2,NA,TRBV5-4,TGTGCCAGCAGCGTCCCCGGGGCGGGGGGCCGGGGTGGTGGCTACACCTTC,CASSVPGAGGRGGGYTF
few,TRBJ2-1,NA,TRBV10-2,TGCGCCAGCAGCGACGGACAAATTTCCTACAATGAGCAGTTCTTC,CASSDGQISYNEQFF
NA,TRBJ2-4,TRBD1,TRBV27,TGTGCCAGCAGTCTCGGGACAGGGGGCGCGAACATTCAGTACTTC,CASSLGTGGANIQYF
few,TRBJ1-1,NA,TRBV5-1,TGCGCCAGCAGCTCTGCCGAAGCTTTCTTT,CASSSAEAFF
NA,TRBJ2-3,NA,TRBV7-2,TGTGCCAGCAGCCCGATGAGAGATACGCAGTATTTT,CASSPMRDTQYF
NA,TRBJ1-4,NA,TRBV25-1,TGTGCCAGCAGTGAAACAGGCCCGGGTGAAAAACTGTTTTTT,CASSETGPGEKLFF
NA,TRBJ2-7,TRBD1,TRBV11-3,TGTGCCAGCAGCCGTGGGACAGGCGTCACGGACGAGCAGTACTTC,CASSRGTGVTDEQYF